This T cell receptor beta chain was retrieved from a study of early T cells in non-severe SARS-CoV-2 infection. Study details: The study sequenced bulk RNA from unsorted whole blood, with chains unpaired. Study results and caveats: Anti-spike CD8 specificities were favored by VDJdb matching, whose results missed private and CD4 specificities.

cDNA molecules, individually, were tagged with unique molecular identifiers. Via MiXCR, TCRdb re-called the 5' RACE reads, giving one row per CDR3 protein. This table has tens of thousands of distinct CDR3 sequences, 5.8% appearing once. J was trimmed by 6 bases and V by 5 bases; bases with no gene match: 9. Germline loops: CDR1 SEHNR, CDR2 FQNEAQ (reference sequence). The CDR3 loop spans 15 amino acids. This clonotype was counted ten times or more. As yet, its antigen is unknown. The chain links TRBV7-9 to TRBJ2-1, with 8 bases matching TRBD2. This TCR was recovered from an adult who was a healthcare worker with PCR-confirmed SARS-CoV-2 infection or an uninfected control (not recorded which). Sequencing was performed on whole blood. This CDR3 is CASSPSGGPSNEQFF. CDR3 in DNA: TGTGCCAGCAGCCCCAGCGGGGGACCCTCCAATGAGCAGTTCTTC.